This TCR beta chain was found in a study of T cell changes during pregnancy in multiple sclerosis. Clones were read by immunoSEQ multiplex PCR, and TCRdb kept only the in-frame ones, dropping some. The sample carries tens of thousands of clones, more than 85% recorded once. J was trimmed by 1 base and V by 3 bases; bases with no gene match: 4. CDR1 is MNHNS, CDR2 SASEGT, per germline. The CDR3 consists of 15 residues. Sequencing was performed on CD8+ T cells from peripheral blood mononuclear cells, taken in the third trimester of pregnancy. The chain joins TRBV6-1 to TRBJ2-3, with 7 bases that match TRBD2. This receptor was taken from a female donor with multiple sclerosis, enrolled in a pregnancy study. The CDR3 DNA sequence: TGTGCCAGCAGTGACGGCGGGGGAGGCACAGATACGCAGTATTTT. The encoded protein is CASSDGGGGTDTQYF.